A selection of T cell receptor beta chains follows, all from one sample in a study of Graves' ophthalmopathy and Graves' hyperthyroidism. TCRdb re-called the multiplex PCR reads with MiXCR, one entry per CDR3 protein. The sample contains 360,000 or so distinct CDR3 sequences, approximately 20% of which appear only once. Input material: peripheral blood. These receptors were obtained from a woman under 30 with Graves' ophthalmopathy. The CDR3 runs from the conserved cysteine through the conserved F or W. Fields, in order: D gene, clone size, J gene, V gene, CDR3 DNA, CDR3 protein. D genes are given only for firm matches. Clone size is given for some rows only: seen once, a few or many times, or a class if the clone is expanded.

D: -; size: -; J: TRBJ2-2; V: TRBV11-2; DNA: TGTGCCAGCAGCTTAATGGGCCAGAAGAACACCGGGGAGCTGTTTTTT; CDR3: CASSLMGQKNTGELFF
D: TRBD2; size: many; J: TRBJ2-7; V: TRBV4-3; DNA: TGCGCCAGCAGCCAAGATCTGACGGGAGGGCCAGGCGAGCAGTACTTC; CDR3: CASSQDLTGGPGEQYF
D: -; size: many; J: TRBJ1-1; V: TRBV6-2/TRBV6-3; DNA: TGTGCCAGCAGCTACGTAAGAAGCGCTGAAGCTTTCTTT; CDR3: CASSYVRSAEAFF
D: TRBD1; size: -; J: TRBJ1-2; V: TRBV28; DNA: TGTGCCAGCAATAGAAGGCAGGGGGATCATGGCTACACCTTC; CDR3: CASNRRQGDHGYTF
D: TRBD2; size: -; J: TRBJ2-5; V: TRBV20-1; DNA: TGCAGTGCCCATGGAATCCCAAGCGGGGGGGCCGAGACCCACTGCTTC; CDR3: CSAHGIPSGGAETHCF
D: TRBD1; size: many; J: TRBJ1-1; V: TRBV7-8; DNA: TGTGCCAGCAACATAGGGGGCGGGAGCACTGAAGCTTTCTTT; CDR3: CASNIGGGSTEAFF
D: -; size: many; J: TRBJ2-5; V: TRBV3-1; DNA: TGTGCCAGCAGCCTCCTAGCGACAGGGTCCCAAGAGACCCAGTACTTC; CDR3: CASSLLATGSQETQYF
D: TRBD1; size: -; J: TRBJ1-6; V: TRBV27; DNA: TGTGCCAGCAGACGACAGGGTGGCAATTCACCCCTCCACTTT; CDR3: CASRRQGGNSPLHF
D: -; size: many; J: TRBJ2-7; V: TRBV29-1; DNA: TGCAGCGTCGGACTACCCTACGAGCAGTACTTC; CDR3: CSVGLPYEQYF
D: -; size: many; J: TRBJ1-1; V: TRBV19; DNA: TGTGCCAGTAGTTCTTACGGGACGGCCAAGAACACTGAAGCTTTCTTT; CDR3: CASSSYGTAKNTEAFF
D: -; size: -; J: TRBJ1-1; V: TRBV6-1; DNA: TGTGCCAGCACCGGTTCGACAGGAATGAACACTGAAGCTTTCTTT; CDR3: CASTGSTGMNTEAFF
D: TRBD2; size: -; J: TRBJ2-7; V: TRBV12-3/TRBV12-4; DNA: TGTGCCAGCACTCCGGGACTAGCGGGAGAATACGAGCAGTACTTC; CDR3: CASTPGLAGEYEQYF
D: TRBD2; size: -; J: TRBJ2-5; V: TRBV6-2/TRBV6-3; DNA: TGTGCCAGCAGTTACGGGGGTCGGGCTAGCGGGAGTTTGGAGACCCAGTACTTC; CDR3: CASSYGGRASGSLETQYF
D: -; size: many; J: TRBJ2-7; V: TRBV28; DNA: TGTGCCAGCACGGCCGGGTGGGCGCTGTCCGAGTACGAGCAGTACTTC; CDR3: CASTAGWALSEYEQYF
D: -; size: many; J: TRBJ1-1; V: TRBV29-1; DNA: TGCAGCGTTGAGGAGGTGAACACTGAAGCTTTCTTT; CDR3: CSVEEVNTEAFF
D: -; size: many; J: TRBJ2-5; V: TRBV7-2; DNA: TGTGCCAGCAGTGGTACCCTCCGGCAGGAGACCCAGTACTTC; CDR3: CASSGTLRQETQYF
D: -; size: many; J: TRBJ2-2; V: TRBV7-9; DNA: TGTGCCAGATCCCCAGCAGGGGATACCGGGGAGCTGTTTTTT; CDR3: CARSPAGDTGELFF
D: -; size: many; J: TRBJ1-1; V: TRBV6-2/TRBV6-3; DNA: TGTGCCAGCAGTTACTCGGTCCTGGGGGCCTTGAACACTGAAGCTTTCTTT; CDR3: CASSYSVLGALNTEAFF
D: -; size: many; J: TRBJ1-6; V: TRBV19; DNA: TGTGCCAGCGGCCGGGGTGGTAATTCACCCCTCCACTTT; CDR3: CASGRGGNSPLHF
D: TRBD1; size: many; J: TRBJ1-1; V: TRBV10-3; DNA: TGTGCCATCAGTCAAACCTCAGGGGGCACTGAAGCTTTCTTT; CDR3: CAISQTSGGTEAFF
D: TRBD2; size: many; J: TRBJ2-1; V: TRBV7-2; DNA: TGTGCCAGCAGCCTTAGGGGAGCGGGGGGCGCCTACAATGAGCAGTTCTTC; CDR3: CASSLRGAGGAYNEQFF
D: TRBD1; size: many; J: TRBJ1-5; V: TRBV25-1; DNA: TGTGCCAGCAGTGACATACAGGGGAGTATGGGCAATCAGCCCCAGCATTTT; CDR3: CASSDIQGSMGNQPQHF
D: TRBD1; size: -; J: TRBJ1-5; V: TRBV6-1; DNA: TGTGCCAGCAGCCCAGGGACAGCCCAGCCCCAGCATTTT; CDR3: CASSPGTAQPQHF
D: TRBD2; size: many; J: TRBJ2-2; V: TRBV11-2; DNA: TGTGCCAGCAGCTTTCCCCTCGGGGGGGCGCGTTGGGAGCTGTTTTTT; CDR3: CASSFPLGGARWELFF
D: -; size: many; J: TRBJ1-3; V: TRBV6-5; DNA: TGTGCCAGCAGTTCGGGACGGGGGAGAAACACCATATATTTT; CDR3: CASSSGRGRNTIYF
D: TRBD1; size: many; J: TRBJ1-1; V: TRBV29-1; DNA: TGCAGCGTTGAAGGGACAGGGGGCAGACGCACTGAAGCTTTCTTT; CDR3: CSVEGTGGRRTEAFF
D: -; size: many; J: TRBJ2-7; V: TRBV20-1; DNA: TGCAGTGCTAGACCCCTCGGCAGTTCCTACGAGCAGTACTTC; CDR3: CSARPLGSSYEQYF
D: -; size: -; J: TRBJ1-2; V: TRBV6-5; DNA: TGTGCCAGCAGTTACTCGAGTCTCGGTGGCTACACCTTC; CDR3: CASSYSSLGGYTF
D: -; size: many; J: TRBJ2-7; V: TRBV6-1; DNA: TGTGCCAGCAGTCCTACAGCAGGGGATACCTACGAGCAGTACTTC; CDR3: CASSPTAGDTYEQYF
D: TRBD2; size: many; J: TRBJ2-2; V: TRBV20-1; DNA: TGCAGTGCTAGAGAACTAGCGGGGTGGTTGCTTAACACCGGGGAGCTGTTTTTT; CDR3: CSARELAGWLLNTGELFF
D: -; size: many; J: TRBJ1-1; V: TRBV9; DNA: TGTGCCAGCAGCGTAGGAAGGGCAGGGTGGGAAACTGAAGCTTTCTTT; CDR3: CASSVGRAGWETEAFF
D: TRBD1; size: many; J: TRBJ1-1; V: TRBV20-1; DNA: TGCAGTGCTAGAGATGGACAGGGGTCCACTGAAGCTTTCTTT; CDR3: CSARDGQGSTEAFF
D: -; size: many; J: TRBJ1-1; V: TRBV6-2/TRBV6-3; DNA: TGTGCCAGCGAGGAACCGGGCCTACCCAACACTGAAGCTTTCTTT; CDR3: CASEEPGLPNTEAFF
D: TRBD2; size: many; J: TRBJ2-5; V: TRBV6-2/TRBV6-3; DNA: TGTGCCAGCAGTTACGATAGCATAGCGGGGCGGAAAGAGACCCAGTACTTC; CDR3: CASSYDSIAGRKETQYF
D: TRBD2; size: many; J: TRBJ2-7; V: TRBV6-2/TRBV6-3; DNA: TGTGCCAGCGATCCGGGCGGGGGGACCTACGAGCAGTACTTC; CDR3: CASDPGGGTYEQYF
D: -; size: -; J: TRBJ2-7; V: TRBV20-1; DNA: TGCAGTGCTAGAGTTCAAGACCACGAGCAGTACTTC; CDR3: CSARVQDHEQYF